This T cell receptor beta chain came from a study of blood T cell repertoires in COVID-19. Study summary: Sites across the United States, Italy and Spain contributed samples from acute and convalescent COVID-19. In each case, the material was cDNA or gDNA derived from T cells, B-cell-depleted T cells, or PBMCs.

Original processing notes: It was from reference gene primer amplification that nucleated cell counts were estimated. Using immunoSEQ multiplex PCR, the repertoire was profiled, and TCRdb retains in-frame clones only, with some absent. V, J and clone size derive from that table, while D and trimming were established from the DNA sequence. This table holds roughly 130,000 clones, approximately 84% found once. The CDR3 has 17 residues. V shed 3 bases and J 0 bases; nucleotides not matched to a gene: 1. Germline loops: CDR1 LNHDA, CDR2 SQIVND (reference sequence). The source of this sequence is a man in his 70s with acute or convalescent COVID-19. The sequenced sample consisted of peripheral blood. The J gene is TRBJ2-6, the V gene TRBV19, with 11 positions matching TRBD1. In nucleotides, the CDR3 is TGTGCCAGTAGTATTGGGACAGGGGGCTCTGGGGCCAACGTCCTGACTTTC. Protein: CASSIGTGGSGANVLTF.